Below, one T cell receptor (beta chain) is given with its context. In germline, CDR1 is SGHKS, CDR2 YYEKEE (reference sequence). This CDR3 has 15 amino acids. V lost 3 bases, J lost 5 bases, and 14 bases lay in between. Sequencing was performed with immunoSEQ multiplex PCR; in TCRdb, only in-frame clones are kept and a portion is missing. The sample consists of 30,000 to 40,000 clones, 90% of them appearing once. This sample stems from a study of T cell changes during pregnancy in multiple sclerosis. The V and J genes are TRBV5-5 and TRBJ1-4; maybe TRBD1 (6 bases). The specimen comprised CD4+ T cells from peripheral blood mononuclear cells, sampled in the first trimester of pregnancy. The TCR sequence derives from a female donor in good health, enrolled as a control in a pregnancy study. CDR3 sequence: CASSSFPGANEKLFF. CDR3 bases: TGTGCCAGCAGCTCTTTCCCAGGGGCGAATGAAAAACTGTTTTTT.